This passage covers 4 T cell receptor beta chains from one sample sequenced in a study of cytomegalovirus exposure and HLA in healthy donors. Vbeta (60) and Jbeta (13) primers were used in the PCR. Libraries were prepared by immunoSEQ multiplex PCR; TCRdb keeps only in-frame clonotypes and omits some of them. The sample has approximately 97,000 clones, around three quarters seen once; the top ten hold approximately 3.3%. Source material: PBMCs. Receptor source: a male donor in good health and CMV-seropositive.

This rearrangement joins TRBV5-1 to TRBJ1-3, with 8 bases that match TRBD1. Trimming removed 4 bases from V and 0 bases from J; junction bases left unmatched: 3. This CDR3 comprises 15 residues. Germline V gene sequence: CDR1 SGHRS, CDR2 YFSETQ. The CDR3 sequence: CASSGQGFSGNTIYF. CDR3 coding DNA: TGCGCCAGCAGCGGACAGGGTTTCTCTGGAAACACCATATATTTT.

V usage is TRBV29-1 and J usage is TRBJ1-4, with no clear D. Germline CDR1 and CDR2: SQVTM and ANQGSEA. This CDR3 comprises 12 residues. Trimming stripped 7 bases from V and 8 bases from J, with 14 bases between. The chain's CDR3 is CSALEEGEKLFF. CDR3 coding DNA: TGCAGCGCCCTGGAAGAGGGAGAAAAACTGTTTTTT. The full variable domain, with the rest looked up from reference TRBV29-1 and TRBJ1-4, is SAVISQKPSRDICQRGTSLTIQCQVDSQVTMMFWYRQQPGQSLTLIATANQGSEATYESGFVIDKFPISRPNLTFSTLTVSNMSPEDSSIYLCSALEEGEKLFFGSGTQLSVL.

This clone was seen a few times. The CDR3 loop is CAGSRQISYEQYF. CDR3 DNA sequence: TGTGCCGGGTCTAGACAGATCTCCTACGAGCAGTACTTC. The chain links TRBV2 to TRBJ2-7; D might be TRBD1 (5 bases). V was trimmed by 11 bases and J by 0 bases, leaving 14 bases between them. This CDR3 contains 13 residues. Germline V lookup: CDR1 SNHLY, CDR2 FYNNEI.

The chain is built from TRBV5-5 and TRBJ1-2; perhaps TRBD1 as D (5 bases). CDR1 and CDR2 from the germline V gene are SGHKS and YYEKEE (reference sequence). The CDR3 length is 16 residues. Trimming pared 4 bases from V and 2 bases from J, leaving 18 bases between. The CDR3 spells CASSPPGTEANYGYTF. In DNA form, the CDR3 reads TGTGCCAGCAGCCCTCCCGGGACTGAAGCAAACTATGGCTACACCTTC.